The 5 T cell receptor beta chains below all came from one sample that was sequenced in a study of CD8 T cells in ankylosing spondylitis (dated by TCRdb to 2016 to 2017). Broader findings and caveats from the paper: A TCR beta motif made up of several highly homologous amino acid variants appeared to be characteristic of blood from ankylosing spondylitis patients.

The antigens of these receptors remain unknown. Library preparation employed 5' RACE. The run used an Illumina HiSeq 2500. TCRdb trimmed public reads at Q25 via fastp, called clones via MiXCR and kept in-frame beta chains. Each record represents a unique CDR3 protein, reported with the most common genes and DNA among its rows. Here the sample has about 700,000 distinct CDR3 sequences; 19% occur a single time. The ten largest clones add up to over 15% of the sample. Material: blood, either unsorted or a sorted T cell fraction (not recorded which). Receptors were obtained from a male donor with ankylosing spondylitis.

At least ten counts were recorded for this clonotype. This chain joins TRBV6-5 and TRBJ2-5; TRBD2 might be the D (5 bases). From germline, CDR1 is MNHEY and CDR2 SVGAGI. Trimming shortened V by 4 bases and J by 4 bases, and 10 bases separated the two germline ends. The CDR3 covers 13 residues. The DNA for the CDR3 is TGTGCCAGCAGTTTGTTAAGCGGAGAGACCCAGTACTTC. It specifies CASSLLSGETQYF.

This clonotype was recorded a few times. The CDR3 coding sequence is TGCAGTGCTCGTATAAGGATTCGGGACAGCGCGACTTACGAGCAGTACTTC. Its protein is CSARIRIRDSATYEQYF. The chain uses TRBV20-1 and TRBJ2-7; 7 bases map to TRBD1. Germline V gene sequence: CDR1 DFQATT, CDR2 SNEGSKA (reference sequence). The V segment lost 5 bases and the J segment 4 bases; nucleotides outside the gene matches: 20. This CDR3 spans 17 amino acids.

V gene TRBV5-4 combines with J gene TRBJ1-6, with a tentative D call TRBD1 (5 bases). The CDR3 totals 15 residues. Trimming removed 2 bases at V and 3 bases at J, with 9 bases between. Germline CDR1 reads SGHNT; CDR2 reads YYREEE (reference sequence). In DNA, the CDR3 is TGTGCCAGCAGCTTTGGGGGGAACTATAATTCACCCCTCCACTTT. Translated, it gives CASSFGGNYNSPLHF.

This CDR3 is CASSAPRDREYVGEQYF. As DNA, the CDR3 is TGTGCCAGCAGCGCCCCCCGGGACAGGGAGTATGTTGGCGAGCAGTACTTC. The rearrangement links TRBV9 to TRBJ2-7; 9 bases are shared with TRBD1. This CDR3 is 17 amino acids long. CDR1 and CDR2 (germline): SGDLS, YYNGEE. J was trimmed by 6 bases and V by 3 bases; bases with no gene match: 16.

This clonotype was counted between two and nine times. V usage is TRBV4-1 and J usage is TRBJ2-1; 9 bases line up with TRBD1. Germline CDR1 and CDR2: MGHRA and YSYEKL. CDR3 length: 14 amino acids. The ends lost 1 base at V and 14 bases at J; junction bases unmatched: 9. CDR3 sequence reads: CASSQGIWDREEFF. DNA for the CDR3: TGCGCCAGCAGCCAAGGAATATGGGACAGGGAAGAGTTCTTC.